This passage covers 10 T cell receptor beta chains from one sample sequenced in a study of OX40 agonist ivuxolimab in advanced cancers. TCRdb's table, derived via immunoSEQ multiplex PCR, lists solely in-frame clones and lacks some. The table lists 37,000 or so clones, about 88% of them singletons. The specimen comprised CD4+ or CD8+ T cells sorted from blood, sampled in a trial of the OX40 agonist ivuxolimab. The receptors come from an adult with an advanced solid tumor such as melanoma, head and neck, liver or kidney cancer.

The chain is built from TRBV6-1 and TRBJ2-5; 12 nucleotides agree with TRBD2. J was trimmed by 5 bases and V by 0 bases; bases with no gene match: 7. The germline CDR1 and CDR2 sequences are MNHNS and SASEGT. The CDR3 length is 17 residues. The DNA of the CDR3 is TGTGCCAGCAGTGAAGCCCCACTAGCGGGGGGCTTGGAGACCCAGTACTTC. Protein: CASSEAPLAGGLETQYF.

The rearrangement uses TRBV28 and TRBJ2-1; TRBD1 agrees at 8 bases. The CDR3 totals 11 residues. The germline V gene encodes CDR1 MDHEN and CDR2 SYDVKM. After removal of 7 bases from V and 10 bases from J, the junction contained 3 bases not matched to a gene. CDR3 bases: TGTGCCAGCAACCGGGACAGGGAGCAGTTCTTC. The encoded protein is CASNRDREQFF.

The rearrangement links TRBV10-3 to TRBJ2-7; TRBD2 matches 12 bases. The CDR3 totals 15 residues. The germline V gene encodes CDR1 ENHRY and CDR2 SYGVKD. The trim removed 4 bases at V and 1 base at J, leaving 2 bases unmatched. The CDR3 region has the DNA TGTGCCATCAGTGGCGGGACTAGCGGGTCCTACGAGCAGTACTTC. It translates to CAISGGTSGSYEQYF.

The rearrangement links TRBV5-1 to TRBJ2-1; 8 bases map to TRBD1. Trimming took 4 bases from V and 8 from J; bases not matched to a gene: 11. This CDR3 is built from 15 residues. CDR1 and CDR2 from the germline V gene are SGHRS and YFSETQ. The CDR3 sequence is CASSVDRELVYEQFF. The DNA for the CDR3 is TGCGCCAGCAGCGTGGACAGGGAGTTGGTGTATGAGCAGTTCTTC.

CDR3 in amino acids: CASLGLAGSTDTQYF. The CDR3 DNA reads as TGTGCCAGCTTAGGACTAGCGGGGAGCACAGATACGCAGTATTTT. V usage is TRBV2 and J usage is TRBJ2-3, with 12 bases aligning to TRBD2. This CDR3 has 15 amino acids. V shed 8 bases, J shed 0 bases, and the junction held 3 bases outside the gene matches. In germline, CDR1 is SNHLY, CDR2 FYNNEI. The full variable domain, in which reference TRBV2 and TRBJ2-3 provide the parts outside the CDR3, is EPEVTQTPSHQVTQMGQEVILRCVPISNHLYFYWYRQILGQKVEFLVSFYNNEISEKSEIFDDQFSVERPDGSNFTLKIRSTKLEDSAMYFCASLGLAGSTDTQYFGPGTRLTVL.

This sequence joins TRBV6-1 and TRBJ1-5, with D tentatively TRBD1 (5 bases). The CDR3 spans 16 residues. Trimming cost V 2 bases and J 0 bases, with 11 bases left between them. Per germline, CDR1 MNHNS and CDR2 SASEGT. The CDR3 loop is CASSENRGSSNQPQHF. The CDR3 DNA reads as TGTGCCAGCAGTGAAAATAGGGGAAGTAGCAATCAGCCCCAGCATTTT.

V gene TRBV6-1 combines with J gene TRBJ2-7; 12 bases agree with TRBD2. Germline CDR1 and CDR2: MNHNS and SASEGT. The CDR3 sequence is 15 residues long. With 1 base clipped from V and 4 bases from J, the junction kept 2 bases outside the gene matches. The CDR3 spells CASSEGLAGVYEQYF. The CDR3 DNA follows: TGTGCCAGCAGTGAAGGACTAGCGGGGGTTTACGAGCAGTACTTC.

This chain connects TRBV2 to TRBJ2-5; D gene unclear. This CDR3 region has 10 residues. Germline-derived CDR1 and CDR2 are SNHLY and FYNNEI. V dropped 8 bases and J dropped 4 bases, with 5 bases sitting between them. In DNA form, the CDR3 reads TGTGCCAGCGGATCAGAGACCCAGTACTTC. It yields the protein CASGSETQYF.

The V call is TRBV6-5, the J call TRBJ2-1, with 12 bases aligning to TRBD2. Trimming removed 7 bases from V and 5 bases from J; junction bases left unmatched: 6. Germline V CDR1 and CDR2: MNHEY, SVGAGI. This CDR3 contains 15 residues. The CDR3 reads CASTEGLAGNNEQFF. CDR3 nucleotide sequence: TGTGCCAGCACCGAAGGACTAGCGGGGAACAATGAGCAGTTCTTC.

The chain is built from TRBV9 and TRBJ2-1; the D gene is possibly TRBD1 (6 bases). There are 15 residues in the CDR3. CDR1 and CDR2 (germline): SGDLS, YYNGEE. Trimming took 6 bases from V and 0 from J, leaving 13 bases between them. CDR3 in amino acids: CASTRTDSSYNEQFF. The CDR3 DNA sequence: TGTGCCAGCACCAGGACGGACAGCTCCTACAATGAGCAGTTCTTC. The variable domain in full, completed from reference TRBV9 and TRBJ2-1, reads DSGVTQTPKHLITATGQRVTLRCSPRSGDLSVYWYQQSLDQGLQFLIQYYNGEERAKGNILERFSAQQFPDLHSELNLSSLELGDSALYFCASTRTDSSYNEQFFGPGTRLTVL.